This T cell receptor (beta chain) came from a study of graft-versus-host responses after intestinal transplantation. Study summary: Anti-thymocyte globulin induction preceded two to three years of tacrolimus and steroid maintenance in all recipients. Points from the study as a whole: Declines in HvG clones occurring early post-transplant were associated with peak circulating GvH clone levels. Researchers found GvH clones in recipient marrow, and some showed up first in ileum or blood.

Details on this clone: The target antigen is unknown.

Sequenced by immunoSEQ multiplex PCR; TCRdb stores in-frame clones only, minus some. The table shows about 120,000 clones, with approximately 95% occurring only once. V dropped 3 bases and J dropped 8 bases, with 6 bases sitting between them. The CDR3 contains 11 residues. Per the germline V gene, CDR1 is WNHNN and CDR2 is SYGVQD (reference sequence). The sequence was obtained from a human donor who received an intestinal transplant. The rearrangement joins TRBV10-1 to TRBJ2-3; D is undetermined. Sequenced here: unstimulated CD8+ T cells sorted from spleen or lymph node cells, sampled before intestinal transplant. The CDR3 reads CASSDGGTQYF. CDR3 coding DNA: TGCGCCAGCAGTGATGGCGGTACGCAGTATTTT.